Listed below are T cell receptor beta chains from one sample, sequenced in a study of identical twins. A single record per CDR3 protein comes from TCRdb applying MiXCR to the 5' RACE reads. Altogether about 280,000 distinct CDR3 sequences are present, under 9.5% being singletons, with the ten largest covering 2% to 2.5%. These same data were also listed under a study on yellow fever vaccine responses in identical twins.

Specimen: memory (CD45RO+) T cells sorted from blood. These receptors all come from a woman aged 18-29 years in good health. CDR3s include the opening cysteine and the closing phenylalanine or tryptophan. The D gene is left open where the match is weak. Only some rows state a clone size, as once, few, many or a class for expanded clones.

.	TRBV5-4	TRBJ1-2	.	TGTGCCAGCAGCCCCGACATGAGGGATGCTCATGGCTACACCTTC	CASSPDMRDAHGYTF
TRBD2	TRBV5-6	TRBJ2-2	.	TGTGCCAGCAGCCATATTAGCGGGAATCTCGGGGAGCTGTTTTTT	CASSHISGNLGELFF
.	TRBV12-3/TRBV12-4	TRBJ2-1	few	TGTGCCAGCAGTCCCGAACTAGGTGAGCAGTTCTTC	CASSPELGEQFF
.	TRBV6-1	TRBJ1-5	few	TGTGCCAGCAGTGAAGCTTGGGGAAGGGGGGATCAGCCCCAGCATTTT	CASSEAWGRGDQPQHF
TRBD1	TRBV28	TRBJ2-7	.	TGTGCCAGCAGTTCCCCCGGCCTGGGACAGGGCAGTGTTTTCTACGAGCAGTACTTC	CASSSPGLGQGSVFYEQYF
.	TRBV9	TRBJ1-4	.	TGTGCCAGCAGCGTAGGAGTCGCAACTAATGAAAAACTGTTTTTT	CASSVGVATNEKLFF
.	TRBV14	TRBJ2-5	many	TGTGCCAGCAGCCAACCCCAGGGCCACGGCCAAGAGACCCAGTACTTC	CASSQPQGHGQETQYF
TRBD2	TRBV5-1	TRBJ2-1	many	TGCGCCAGCAGCCCCAGGACTAGCGGGAGCAATGAGCAGTTCTTC	CASSPRTSGSNEQFF
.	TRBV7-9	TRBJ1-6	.	TGTGCCAGCAGCTATTCCTCGCCCGGTTCCCTCCACTTT	CASSYSSPGSLHF
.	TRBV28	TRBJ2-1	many	TGTGCCAGCAGTTTTTGGGTGCATGAGCAGTTCTTC	CASSFWVHEQFF
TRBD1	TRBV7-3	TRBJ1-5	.	TGTGCCAGCAGCTCACAGGGGCTGTGTAATCAGCCCCAGCATTTT	CASSSQGLCNQPQHF
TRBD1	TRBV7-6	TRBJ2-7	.	TGTGCCAGCAGCCCCGGACAGGGGGCGAGGTACGAGCAGTACTTC	CASSPGQGARYEQYF
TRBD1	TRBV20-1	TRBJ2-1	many	TGCAGTGCTAGAAGGGCAGGGGGTCGCTCCTACAATGAGCAGTTCTTC	CSARRAGGRSYNEQFF
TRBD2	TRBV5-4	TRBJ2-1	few	TGTGCCAGCAGCTTCGGGACTAGCGGGATCAACTCATTCTACAATGAGCAGTTCTTC	CASSFGTSGINSFYNEQFF
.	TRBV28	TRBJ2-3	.	TGTGCCAGCAGTTTATTTCAGGGCACAGATACGCAGTATTTT	CASSLFQGTDTQYF
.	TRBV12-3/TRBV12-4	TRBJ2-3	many	TGTGCCAGCAGTTTAGCGGTGGGTTCTAGCACAGATACGCAGTATTTT	CASSLAVGSSTDTQYF
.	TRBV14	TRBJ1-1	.	TGTGCCAGCAGCCATAGGGGATTGAACACTGAAGCTTTCTTT	CASSHRGLNTEAFF
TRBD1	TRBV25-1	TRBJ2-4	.	TGTGCCAGCAGTGAAGACAGGGGGATGAGTCCCGAAGCCAAAAACATTCAGTACTTC	CASSEDRGMSPEAKNIQYF
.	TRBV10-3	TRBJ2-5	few	TGTGCCATCAGTAAAGACCCCGGGGAGACCCAGTACTTC	CAISKDPGETQYF
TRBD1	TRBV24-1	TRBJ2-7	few	TGTGCCACCAGTGACAGTTCCGGGACAGAACCCTACGAGCAGTACTTC	CATSDSSGTEPYEQYF
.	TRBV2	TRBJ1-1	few	TGTGCCAGCTTTTCCTCACGGAATAGGGGGAACACTGAAGCTTTCTTT	CASFSSRNRGNTEAFF
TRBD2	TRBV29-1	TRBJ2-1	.	TGCAGCGTTGGGGCAGGGAGGGTACGACACAATGAGCAGTTCTTC	CSVGAGRVRHNEQFF
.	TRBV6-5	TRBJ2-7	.	TGTGCCAGCAGCTCTACTTTAGGTTACGAGCAGTACTTC	CASSSTLGYEQYF
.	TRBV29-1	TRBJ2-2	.	TGCAGCGCACTCACGGGTGGCACCAGCGGGGAGCTGTTTTTT	CSALTGGTSGELFF
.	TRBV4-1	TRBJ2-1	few	TGCGCCAGCAGGGACCTTACAGGGAGCTCCTACAATGAGCAGTTCTTC	CASRDLTGSSYNEQFF
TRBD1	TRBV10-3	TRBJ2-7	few	TGTGCCATCAGTGAGTCCGGTTCAGGGGGCCTTTACGAGCAGTACTTC	CAISESGSGGLYEQYF
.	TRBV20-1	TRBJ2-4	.	TGCAGTGCTAGAGAGGGGGGCCTAGCCAAAAACATTCAGTACTTC	CSAREGGLAKNIQYF
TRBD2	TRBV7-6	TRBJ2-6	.	TGTGCCAGCAGCTTATTGGGGGGAGGGAACGTCCTGACTTTC	CASSLLGGGNVLTF
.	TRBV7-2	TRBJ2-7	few	TGTGCCAGCAGCTTACGACGTAACTCCTACGAGCAGTACTTC	CASSLRRNSYEQYF
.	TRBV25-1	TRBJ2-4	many	TGTGCCAGTTTCGCCAAAAACATTCAGTACTTC	CASFAKNIQYF
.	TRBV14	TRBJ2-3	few	TGTGCCAGCAGCCAAGAGGCCTCATACACAGATACGCAGTATTTT	CASSQEASYTDTQYF
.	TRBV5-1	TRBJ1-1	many	TGCGCCAGCAGCCGGGAACAGGGTCCCTCGAACACTGAAGCTTTCTTT	CASSREQGPSNTEAFF
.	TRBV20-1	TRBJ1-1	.	TGCAGTGCTACGGACGGAATGAACACTGAAGCTTTCTTT	CSATDGMNTEAFF
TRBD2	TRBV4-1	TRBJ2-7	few	TGCGCCAGCAGCCAATCCGGACTAGCGGAATACGAGCAGTACTTC	CASSQSGLAEYEQYF
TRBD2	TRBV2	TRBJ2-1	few	TGTGCCAGCCCGGGGGGGCGCAGCTACAATGAGCAGTTCTTC	CASPGGRSYNEQFF
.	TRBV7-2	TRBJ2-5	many	TGTGCCAGCAGCTTAGCTAGGTACCAAGAGACCCAGTACTTC	CASSLARYQETQYF
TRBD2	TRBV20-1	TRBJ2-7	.	TGCAGTGCTAATACCGCTAGCGGGAGGGGGGTCTACGAGCAGTACTTC	CSANTASGRGVYEQYF
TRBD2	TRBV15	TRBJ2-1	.	TGTGCCACCAGGGCCTTGGGTACTAGCGGGAGGGGGACTAACTACAATGAGCAGTTCTTC	CATRALGTSGRGTNYNEQFF